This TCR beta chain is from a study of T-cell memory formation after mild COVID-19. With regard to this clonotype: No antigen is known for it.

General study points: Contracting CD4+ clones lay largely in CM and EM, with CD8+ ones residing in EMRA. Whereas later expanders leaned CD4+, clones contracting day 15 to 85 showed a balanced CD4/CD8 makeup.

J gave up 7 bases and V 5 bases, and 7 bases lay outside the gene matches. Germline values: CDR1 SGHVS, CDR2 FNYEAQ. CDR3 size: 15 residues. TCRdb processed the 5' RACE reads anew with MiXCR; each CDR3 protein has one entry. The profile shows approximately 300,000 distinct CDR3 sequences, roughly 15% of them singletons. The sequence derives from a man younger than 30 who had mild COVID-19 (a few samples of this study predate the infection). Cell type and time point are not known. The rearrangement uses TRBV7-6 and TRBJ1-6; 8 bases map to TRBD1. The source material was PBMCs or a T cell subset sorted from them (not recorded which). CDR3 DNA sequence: TGTGCCAGCAGCCCGGACAGGGTCGCCAATTCACCCCTCCACTTT. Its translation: CASSPDRVANSPLHF.